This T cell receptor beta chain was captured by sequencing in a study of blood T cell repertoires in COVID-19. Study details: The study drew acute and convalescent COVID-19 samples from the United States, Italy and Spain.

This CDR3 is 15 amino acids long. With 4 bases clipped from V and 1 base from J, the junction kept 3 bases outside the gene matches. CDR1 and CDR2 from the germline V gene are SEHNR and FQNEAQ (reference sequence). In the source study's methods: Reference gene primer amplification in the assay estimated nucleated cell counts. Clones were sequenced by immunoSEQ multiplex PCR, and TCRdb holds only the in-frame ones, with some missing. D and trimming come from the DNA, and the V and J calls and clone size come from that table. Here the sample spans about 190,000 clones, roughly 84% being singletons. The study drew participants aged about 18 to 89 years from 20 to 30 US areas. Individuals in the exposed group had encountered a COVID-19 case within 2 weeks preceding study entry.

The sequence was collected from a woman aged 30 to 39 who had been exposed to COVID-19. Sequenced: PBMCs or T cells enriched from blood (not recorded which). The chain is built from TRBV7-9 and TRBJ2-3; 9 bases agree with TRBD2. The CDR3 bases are TGTGCCAGCAGCTCTAGACTAGCGGGCACAGATACGCAGTATTTT. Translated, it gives CASSSRLAGTDTQYF. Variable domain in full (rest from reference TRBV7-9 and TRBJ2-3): DTGVSQNPRHKITKRGQNVTFRCDPISEHNRLYWYRQTLGQGPEFLTYFQNEAQLEKSRLLSDRFSAERPKGSFSTLEIQRTEQGDSAMYLCASSSRLAGTDTQYFGPGTRLTVL.